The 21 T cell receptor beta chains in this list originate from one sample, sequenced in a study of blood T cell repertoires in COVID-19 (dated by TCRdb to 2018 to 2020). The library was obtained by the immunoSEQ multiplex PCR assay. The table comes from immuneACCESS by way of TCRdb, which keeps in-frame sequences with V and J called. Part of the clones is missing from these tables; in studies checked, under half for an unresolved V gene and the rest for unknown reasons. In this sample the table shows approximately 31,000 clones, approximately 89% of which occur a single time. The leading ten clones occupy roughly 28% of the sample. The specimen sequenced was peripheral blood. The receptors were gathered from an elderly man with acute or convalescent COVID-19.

The CDR3 sequence: CAWTNHGGNTIYF. CDR3 nucleotides: TGTGCCTGGACCAACCACGGGGGAAACACCATATATTTT. The rearrangement links TRBV30 to TRBJ1-3, with D unresolved. In germline, CDR1 is GTSNPN, CDR2 SVGIG (reference sequence). Deletions cut 4 bases from V and 4 bases from J, with 11 bases between. CDR3 length: 13 amino acids.

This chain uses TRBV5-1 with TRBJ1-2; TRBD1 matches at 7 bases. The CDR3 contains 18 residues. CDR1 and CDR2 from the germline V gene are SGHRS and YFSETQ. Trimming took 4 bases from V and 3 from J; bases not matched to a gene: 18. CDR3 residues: CASSPALRSGQNDYGYTF. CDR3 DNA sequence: TGCGCCAGCAGCCCGGCACTAAGATCGGGACAGAACGACTATGGCTACACCTTC.

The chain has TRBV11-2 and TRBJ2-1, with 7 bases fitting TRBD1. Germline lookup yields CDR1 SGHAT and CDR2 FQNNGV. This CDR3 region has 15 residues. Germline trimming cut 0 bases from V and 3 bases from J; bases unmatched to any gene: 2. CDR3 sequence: CASSLEPGGYNEQFF. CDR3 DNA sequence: TGTGCCAGCAGCTTAGAACCAGGGGGCTACAATGAGCAGTTCTTC.

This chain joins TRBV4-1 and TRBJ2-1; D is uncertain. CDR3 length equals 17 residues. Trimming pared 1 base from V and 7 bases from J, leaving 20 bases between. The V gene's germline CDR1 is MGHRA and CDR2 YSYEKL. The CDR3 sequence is CASSQAFLSLSFNEQFF. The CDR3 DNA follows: TGCGCCAGCAGCCAAGCCTTCCTTTCCCTCTCGTTTAATGAGCAGTTCTTC.

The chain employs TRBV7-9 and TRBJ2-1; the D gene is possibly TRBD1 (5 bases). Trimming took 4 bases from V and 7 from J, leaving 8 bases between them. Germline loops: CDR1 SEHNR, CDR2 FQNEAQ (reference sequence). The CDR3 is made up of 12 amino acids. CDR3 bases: TGTGCCAGCAGCTGGCAGGGTAATGAGCAGTTCTTC. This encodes CASSWQGNEQFF.

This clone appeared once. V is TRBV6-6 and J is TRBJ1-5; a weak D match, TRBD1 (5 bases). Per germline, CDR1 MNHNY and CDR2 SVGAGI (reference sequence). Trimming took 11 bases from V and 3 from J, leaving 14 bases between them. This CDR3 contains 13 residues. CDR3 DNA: TGTGCCGCAGGGCCCCAGCTCAATCAGCCCCAGCATTTT. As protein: CAAGPQLNQPQHF.

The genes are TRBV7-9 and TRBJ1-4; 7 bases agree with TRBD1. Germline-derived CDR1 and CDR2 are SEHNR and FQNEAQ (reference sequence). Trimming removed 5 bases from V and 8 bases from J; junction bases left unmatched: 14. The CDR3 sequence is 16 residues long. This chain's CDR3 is CASSRPDRVPREKLFF. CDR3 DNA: TGTGCCAGCAGCCGACCTGACAGGGTGCCGAGAGAAAAACTGTTTTTT.

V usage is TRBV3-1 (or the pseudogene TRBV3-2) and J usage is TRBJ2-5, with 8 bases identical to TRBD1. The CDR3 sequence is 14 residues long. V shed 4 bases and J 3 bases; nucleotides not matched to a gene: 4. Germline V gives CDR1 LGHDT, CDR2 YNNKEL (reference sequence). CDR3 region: CASSPRTGKETQYF. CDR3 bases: TGTGCCAGCAGCCCAAGGACAGGGAAAGAGACCCAGTACTTC.

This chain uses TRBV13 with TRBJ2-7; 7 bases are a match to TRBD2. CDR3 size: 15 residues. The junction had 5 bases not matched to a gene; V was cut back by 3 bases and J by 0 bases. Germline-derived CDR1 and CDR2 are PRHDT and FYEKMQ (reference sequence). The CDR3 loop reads CASSFQRGSSYEQYF. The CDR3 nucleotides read TGTGCCAGCAGCTTCCAGCGGGGTAGCTCCTACGAGCAGTACTTC.

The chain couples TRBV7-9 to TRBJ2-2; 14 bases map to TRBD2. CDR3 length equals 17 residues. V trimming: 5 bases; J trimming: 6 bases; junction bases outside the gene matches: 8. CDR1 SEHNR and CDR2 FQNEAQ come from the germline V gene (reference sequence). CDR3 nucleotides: TGTGCCAGCAGCCCCGGGACTAGCGGGAGTTTCCCCGGGGAGCTGTTTTTT. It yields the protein CASSPGTSGSFPGELFF.

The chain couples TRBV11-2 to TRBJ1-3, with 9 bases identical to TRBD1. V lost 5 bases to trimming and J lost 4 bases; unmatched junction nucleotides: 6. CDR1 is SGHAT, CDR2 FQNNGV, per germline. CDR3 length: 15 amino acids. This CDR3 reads CASSHRGLAGNTIYF. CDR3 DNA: TGTGCCAGCAGCCACAGGGGGCTCGCAGGAAACACCATATATTTT.

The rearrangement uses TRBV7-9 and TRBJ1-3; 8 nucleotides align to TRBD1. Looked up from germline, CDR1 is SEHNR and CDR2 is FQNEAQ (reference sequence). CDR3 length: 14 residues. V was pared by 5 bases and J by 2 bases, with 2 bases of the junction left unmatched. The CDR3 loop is CASSLDRAGNTIYF. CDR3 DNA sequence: TGTGCCAGCAGCCTGGACAGGGCTGGAAACACCATATATTTT.

The CDR3 spells CASSYSGGREGTQHF. The CDR3 coding sequence is TGTGCCAGCAGTTACTCCGGGGGCAGGGAGGGAACCCAGCATTTT. The rearrangement uses TRBV6-5 and TRBJ1-5, with D possibly being TRBD1 (6 bases). This CDR3 is built from 15 residues. V lost 0 bases to trimming and J lost 11 bases, with 17 bases between them. Germline CDR1 MNHEY, CDR2 SVGAGI.

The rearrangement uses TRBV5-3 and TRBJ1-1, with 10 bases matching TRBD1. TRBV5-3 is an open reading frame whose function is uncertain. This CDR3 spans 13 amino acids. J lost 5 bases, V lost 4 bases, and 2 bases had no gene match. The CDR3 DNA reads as TGTGCCAGAAGCCCGGGACAGGGGACTGAAGCTTTCTTT. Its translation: CARSPGQGTEAFF.

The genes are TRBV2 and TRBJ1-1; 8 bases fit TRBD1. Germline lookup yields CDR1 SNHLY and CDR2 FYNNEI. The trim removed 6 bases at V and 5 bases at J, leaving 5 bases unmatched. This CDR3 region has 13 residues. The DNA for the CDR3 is TGTGCCAGCAGGACAGGGGAACGGACTGAAGCTTTCTTT. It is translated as CASRTGERTEAFF.

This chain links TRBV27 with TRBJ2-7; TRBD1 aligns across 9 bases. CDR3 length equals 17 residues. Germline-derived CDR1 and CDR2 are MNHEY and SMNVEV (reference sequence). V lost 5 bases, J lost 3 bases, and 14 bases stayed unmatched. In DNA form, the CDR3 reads TGTGCCAGCAGTCCGACAGGGGGGACAACCAGGGGCTACGAGCAGTACTTC. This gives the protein CASSPTGGTTRGYEQYF.

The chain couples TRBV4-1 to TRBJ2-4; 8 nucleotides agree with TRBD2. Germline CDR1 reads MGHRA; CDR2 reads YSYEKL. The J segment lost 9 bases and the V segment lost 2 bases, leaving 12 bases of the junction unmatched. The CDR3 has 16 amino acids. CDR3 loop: CASSQPGTRGTAIQYF. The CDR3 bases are TGCGCCAGCAGCCAACCAGGGACTAGGGGCACGGCCATTCAGTACTTC.

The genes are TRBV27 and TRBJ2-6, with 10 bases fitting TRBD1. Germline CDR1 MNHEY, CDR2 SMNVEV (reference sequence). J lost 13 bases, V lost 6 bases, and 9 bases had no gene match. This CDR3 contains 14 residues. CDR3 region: CASSPTGGAGVLTF. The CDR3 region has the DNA TGTGCCAGCAGCCCGACAGGGGGCGCCGGGGTCCTGACTTTC.

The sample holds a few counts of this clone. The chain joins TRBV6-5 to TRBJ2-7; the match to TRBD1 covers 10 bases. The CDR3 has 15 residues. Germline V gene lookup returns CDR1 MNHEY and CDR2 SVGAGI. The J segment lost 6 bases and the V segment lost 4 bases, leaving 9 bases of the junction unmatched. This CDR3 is CASSSRDRGYGEQYF. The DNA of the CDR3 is TGTGCCAGCAGTTCCCGGGACAGGGGTTATGGCGAGCAGTACTTC.

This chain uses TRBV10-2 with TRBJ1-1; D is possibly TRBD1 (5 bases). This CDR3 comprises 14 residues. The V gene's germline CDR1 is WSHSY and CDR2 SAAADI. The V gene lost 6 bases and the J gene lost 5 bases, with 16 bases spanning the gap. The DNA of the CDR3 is TGCGCCAGCAGGGACATTGGGGCGGGGACTGAAGCTTTCTTT. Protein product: CASRDIGAGTEAFF.

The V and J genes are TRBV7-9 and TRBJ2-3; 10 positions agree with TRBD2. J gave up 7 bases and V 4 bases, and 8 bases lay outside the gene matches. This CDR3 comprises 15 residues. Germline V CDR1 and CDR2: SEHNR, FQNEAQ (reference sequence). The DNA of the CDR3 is TGTGCCAGCAGCTCAGGACTAGCGGACATTCATACGCAGTATTTT. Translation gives CASSSGLADIHTQYF.